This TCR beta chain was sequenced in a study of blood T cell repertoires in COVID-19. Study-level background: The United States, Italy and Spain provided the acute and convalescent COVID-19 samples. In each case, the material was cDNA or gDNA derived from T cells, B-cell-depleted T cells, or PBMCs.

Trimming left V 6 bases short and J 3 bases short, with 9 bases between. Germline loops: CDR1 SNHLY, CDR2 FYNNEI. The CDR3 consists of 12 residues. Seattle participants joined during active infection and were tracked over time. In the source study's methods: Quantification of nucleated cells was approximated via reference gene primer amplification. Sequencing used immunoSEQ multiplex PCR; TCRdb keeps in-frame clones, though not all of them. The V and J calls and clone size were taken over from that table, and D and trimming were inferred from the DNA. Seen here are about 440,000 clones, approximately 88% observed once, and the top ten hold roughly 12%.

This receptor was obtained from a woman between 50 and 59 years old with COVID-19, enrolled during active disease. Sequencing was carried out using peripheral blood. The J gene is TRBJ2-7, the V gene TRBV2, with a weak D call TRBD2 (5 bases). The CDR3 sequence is CASSEGFYEQYF. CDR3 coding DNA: TGTGCCAGCAGCGAGGGATTCTACGAGCAGTACTTC.